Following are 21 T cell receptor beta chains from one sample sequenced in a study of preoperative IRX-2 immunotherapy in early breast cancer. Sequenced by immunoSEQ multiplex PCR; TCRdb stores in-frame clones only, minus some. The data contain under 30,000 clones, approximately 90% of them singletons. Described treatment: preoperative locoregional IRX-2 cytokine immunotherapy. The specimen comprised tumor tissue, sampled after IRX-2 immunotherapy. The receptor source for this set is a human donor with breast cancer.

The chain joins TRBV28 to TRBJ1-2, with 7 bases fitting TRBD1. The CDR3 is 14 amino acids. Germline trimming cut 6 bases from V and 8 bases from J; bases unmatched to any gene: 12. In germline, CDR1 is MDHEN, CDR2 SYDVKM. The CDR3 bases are TGTGCCAGCAGCCCGACAGGGCCCGGGAGGGGCTACACCTTC. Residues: CASSPTGPGRGYTF.

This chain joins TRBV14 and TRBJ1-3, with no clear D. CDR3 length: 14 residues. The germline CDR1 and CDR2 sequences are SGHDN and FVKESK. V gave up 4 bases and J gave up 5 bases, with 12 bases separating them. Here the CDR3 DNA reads TGTGCCAGCAGCCCTTTTGGGGAAAGAAACACCATATATTTT. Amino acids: CASSPFGERNTIYF. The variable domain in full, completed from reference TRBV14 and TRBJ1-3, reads EAGVTQFPSHSVIEKGQTVTLRCDPISGHDNLYWYRRVMGKEIKFLLHFVKESKQDESGMPNNRFLAERTGGTYSTLKVQPAELEDSGVYFCASSPFGERNTIYFGEGSWLTVV.

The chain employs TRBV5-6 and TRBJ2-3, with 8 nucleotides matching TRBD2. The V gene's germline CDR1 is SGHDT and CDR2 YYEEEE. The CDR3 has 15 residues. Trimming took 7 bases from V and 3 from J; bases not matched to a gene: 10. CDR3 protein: CASLEPGGMTDTQYF. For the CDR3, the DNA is TGTGCCAGCCTAGAGCCGGGGGGGATGACAGATACGCAGTATTTT.

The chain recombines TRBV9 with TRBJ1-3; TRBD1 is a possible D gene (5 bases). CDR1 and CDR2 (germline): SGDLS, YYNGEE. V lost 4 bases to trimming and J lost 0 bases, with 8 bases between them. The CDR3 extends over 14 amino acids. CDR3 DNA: TGTGCCAGCAGCATTACAGGCTCTGGAAACACCATATATTTT. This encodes CASSITGSGNTIYF.

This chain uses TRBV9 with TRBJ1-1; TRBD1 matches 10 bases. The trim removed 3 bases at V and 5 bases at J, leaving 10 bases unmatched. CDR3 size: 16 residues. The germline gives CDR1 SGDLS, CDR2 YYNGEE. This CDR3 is CASSANRDRGNTEAFF. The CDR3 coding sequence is TGTGCCAGCAGCGCCAACCGGGACAGGGGAAATACTGAAGCTTTCTTT.

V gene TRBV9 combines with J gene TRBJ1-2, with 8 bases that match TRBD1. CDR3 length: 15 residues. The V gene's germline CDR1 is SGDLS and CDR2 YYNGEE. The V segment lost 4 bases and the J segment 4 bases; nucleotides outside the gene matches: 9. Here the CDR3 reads CASSPRTGSSYGYTF. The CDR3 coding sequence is TGTGCCAGCAGCCCACGGACAGGGTCCAGCTATGGCTACACCTTC.

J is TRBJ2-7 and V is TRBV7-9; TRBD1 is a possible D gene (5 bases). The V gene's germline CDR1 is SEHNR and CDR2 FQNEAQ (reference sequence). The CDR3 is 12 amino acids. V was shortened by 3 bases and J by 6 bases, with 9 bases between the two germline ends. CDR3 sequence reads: CASSFTGAEQYV. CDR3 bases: TGTGCCAGCAGCTTTACAGGTGCCGAGCAGTACGTC.

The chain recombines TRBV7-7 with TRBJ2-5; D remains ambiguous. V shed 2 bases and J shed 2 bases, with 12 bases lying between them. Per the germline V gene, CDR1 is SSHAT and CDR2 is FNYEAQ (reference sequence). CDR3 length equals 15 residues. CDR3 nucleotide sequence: TGTGCCAGCAGCTTAAGTCCGGGCGCACAAGAGACCCAGTACTTC. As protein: CASSLSPGAQETQYF.

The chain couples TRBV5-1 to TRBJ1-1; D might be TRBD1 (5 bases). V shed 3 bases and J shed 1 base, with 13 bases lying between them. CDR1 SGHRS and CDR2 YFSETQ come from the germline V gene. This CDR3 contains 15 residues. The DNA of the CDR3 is TGCGCCAGCAGCTGGCTCGGGGGATCGAACACTGAAGCTTTCTTT. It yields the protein CASSWLGGSNTEAFF.

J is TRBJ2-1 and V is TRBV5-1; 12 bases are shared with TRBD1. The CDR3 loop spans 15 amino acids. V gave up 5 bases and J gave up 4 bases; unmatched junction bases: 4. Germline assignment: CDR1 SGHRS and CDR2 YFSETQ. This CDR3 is CASRGTGGPYNEQFF. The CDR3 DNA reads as TGCGCCAGCAGGGGGACAGGGGGCCCTTACAATGAGCAGTTCTTC.

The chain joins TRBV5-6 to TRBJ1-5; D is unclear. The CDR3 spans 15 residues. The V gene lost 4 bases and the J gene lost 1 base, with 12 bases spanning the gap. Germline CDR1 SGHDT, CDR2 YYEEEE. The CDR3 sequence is CASSPGPKSNQPQHF. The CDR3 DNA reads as TGTGCCAGCAGCCCCGGACCCAAGAGCAATCAGCCCCAGCATTTT.

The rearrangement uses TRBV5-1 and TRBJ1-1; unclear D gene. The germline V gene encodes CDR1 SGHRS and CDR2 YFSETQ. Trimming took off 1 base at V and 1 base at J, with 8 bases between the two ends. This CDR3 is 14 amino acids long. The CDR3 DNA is TGCGCCAGCAGCTTGCTAGGTCAGAACACTGAAGCTTTCTTT. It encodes CASSLLGQNTEAFF.

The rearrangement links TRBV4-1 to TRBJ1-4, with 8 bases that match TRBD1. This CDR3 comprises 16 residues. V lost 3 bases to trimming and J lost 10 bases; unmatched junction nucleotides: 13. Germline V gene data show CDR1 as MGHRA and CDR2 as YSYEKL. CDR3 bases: TGCGCCAGCAGCCATAGAAGCGGACAGGGAGTTGGAAAACTGTTTTTT. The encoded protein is CASSHRSGQGVGKLFF.

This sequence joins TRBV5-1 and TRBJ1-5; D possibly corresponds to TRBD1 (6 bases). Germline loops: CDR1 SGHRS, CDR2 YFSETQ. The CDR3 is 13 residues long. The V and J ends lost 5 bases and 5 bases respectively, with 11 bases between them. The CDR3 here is CASRQGSDQPQHF. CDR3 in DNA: TGCGCCAGCAGACAGGGCTCGGATCAGCCCCAGCATTTT.

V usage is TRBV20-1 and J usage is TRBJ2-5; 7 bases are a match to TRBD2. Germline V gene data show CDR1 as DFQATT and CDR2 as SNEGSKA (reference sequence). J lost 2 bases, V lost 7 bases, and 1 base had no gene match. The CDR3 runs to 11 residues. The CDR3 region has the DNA TGCAGTGGGGGGGGACAAGAGACCCAGTACTTC. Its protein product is CSGGGQETQYF.

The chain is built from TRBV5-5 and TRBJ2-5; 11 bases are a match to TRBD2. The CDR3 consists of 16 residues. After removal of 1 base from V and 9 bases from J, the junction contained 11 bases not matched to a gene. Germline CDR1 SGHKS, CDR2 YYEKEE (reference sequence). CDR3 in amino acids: CASSLRLAGGSGAQYF. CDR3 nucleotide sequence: TGTGCCAGCAGCTTGAGGCTAGCGGGGGGATCAGGGGCCCAGTACTTC.

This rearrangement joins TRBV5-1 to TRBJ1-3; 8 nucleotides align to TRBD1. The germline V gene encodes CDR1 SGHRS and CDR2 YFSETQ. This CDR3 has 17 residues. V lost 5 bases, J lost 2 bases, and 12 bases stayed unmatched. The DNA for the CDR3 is TGCGCCAGCAGTTCTTTACCGGGACAGGATACTGGAAACACCATATATTTT. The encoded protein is CASSSLPGQDTGNTIYF.

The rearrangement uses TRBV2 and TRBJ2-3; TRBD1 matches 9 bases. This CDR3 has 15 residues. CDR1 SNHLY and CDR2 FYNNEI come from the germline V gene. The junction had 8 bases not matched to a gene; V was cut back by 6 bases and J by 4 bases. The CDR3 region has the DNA TGTGCCAGCAGCTACAGGGGGCCGAGCCCAGATACGCAGTATTTT. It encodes CASSYRGPSPDTQYF.

This chain's CDR3 is CASSLSRLGRGQNEQFF. Here the CDR3 DNA reads TGTGCCAGCAGCTTATCGCGGCTGGGCAGGGGGCAGAATGAGCAGTTCTTC. The chain employs TRBV11-1 and TRBJ2-1; 8 nucleotides match TRBD1. CDR1 and CDR2 (germline): SGHAT, FQDESV (reference sequence). There are 17 residues in the CDR3. The trim removed 2 bases at V and 7 bases at J, leaving 13 bases unmatched.

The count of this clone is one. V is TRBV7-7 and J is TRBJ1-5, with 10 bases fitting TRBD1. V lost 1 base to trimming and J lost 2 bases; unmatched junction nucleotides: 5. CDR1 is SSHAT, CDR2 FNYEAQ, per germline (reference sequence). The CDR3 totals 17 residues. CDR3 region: CASSLVTGGFGNQPQHF. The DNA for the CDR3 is TGTGCCAGCAGCTTAGTGACAGGGGGCTTCGGCAATCAGCCCCAGCATTTT.

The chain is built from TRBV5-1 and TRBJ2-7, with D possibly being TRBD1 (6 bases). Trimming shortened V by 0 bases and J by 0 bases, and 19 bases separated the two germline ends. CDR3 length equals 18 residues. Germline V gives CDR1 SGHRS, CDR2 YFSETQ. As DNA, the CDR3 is TGCGCCAGCAGCTTGGAGGGACCGGGACACACGAGCTCCTACGAGCAGTACGTC. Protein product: CASSLEGPGHTSSYEQYV.